The clone carrying this T cell receptor beta chain has just a few counts. Its matching antigen is unknown. The data belong to a study of CD8 T cells in ankylosing spondylitis. Overall study findings and caveats: Ankylosing spondylitis blood seemed to carry a telltale TCR beta motif made of roughly 8 highly homologous variants. Some motif variants had been reported before (in reactive arthritis synovial fluid and blood). As reported, disease-linked clones showed significant enrichment in matched ankylosing spondylitis synovial fluid.

TCRdb re-called the 5' RACE reads with MiXCR, one entry per CDR3 protein. The sample records 700,000 to 1,000,000 distinct CDR3 sequences, approximately 12% being singletons. Trimming left V 0 bases short and J 5 bases short, with 12 bases between. CDR1 is SGHTA, CDR2 FQGNSA, per germline. This CDR3 has 15 amino acids. The sample comprised blood, either unsorted or a sorted T cell fraction (not recorded which). This chain uses TRBV7-2 with TRBJ2-3; D call uncertain. This clonotype originated in a male donor with ankylosing spondylitis. CDR3 bases: TGTGCCAGCAGCTTAGCGTCTAAGTATCTAGATACGCAGTATTTT. It encodes CASSLASKYLDTQYF.